These 2 T cell receptor beta chains share one sample of origin, sequenced in a study of blood T cell repertoires in COVID-19. Only in-frame clones appear in the TCRdb table, and some are missing; sequencing was by immunoSEQ multiplex PCR. The sample lists 200,000 to 250,000 clones, roughly 84% occurring once. Sequenced sample: peripheral blood. The receptors derive from a woman over 75 with acute or convalescent COVID-19.

This clone was picked up one time. The rearrangement links TRBV7-2 to TRBJ2-7; the match to TRBD2 covers 10 bases. This CDR3 contains 18 residues. Germline CDR1 reads SGHTA; CDR2 reads FQGNSA. After removal of 3 bases from V and 0 bases from J, the junction contained 11 bases not matched to a gene. CDR3 coding DNA: TGTGCCAGCAGCTTCGCCGCCGGAGTAGCGGGGGGCTCCTACGAGCAGTACTTC. Protein sequence: CASSFAAGVAGGSYEQYF.

As for this clone: Different DNA sequences within this sample yield the same CDR3. CDR3 amino acids: CASSPPSTDTQYF. The CDR3 coding sequence is TGTGCCAGCTCACCCCCATCCACAGATACGCAGTATTTT. The chain employs TRBV18 and TRBJ2-3; D unresolved. Trimming stripped 3 bases from V and 2 bases from J, with 6 bases between. CDR1 is KGHSH, CDR2 LQKENI, per germline. This CDR3 is 13 amino acids long. The complete variable domain, with remaining parts taken from reference TRBV18 and TRBJ2-3, reads NAGVMQNPRHLVRRRGQEARLRCSPMKGHSHVYWYRQLPEEGLKFMVYLQKENIIDESGMPKERFSAEFPKEGPSILRIQQVVRGDSAAYFCASSPPSTDTQYFGPGTRLTVL.